The 29 T cell receptor beta chains below come from one sample, sequenced in a study of T cells in Graves' hyperthyroidism and ophthalmopathy. The TCR beta CDR3 regions underwent amplification using RNA transcripts as the source. Initially, a first-round RT-PCR of the TCR CDR3 employed the HTBI primer set. TCRdb fed the multiplex PCR reads into MiXCR, producing one record per CDR3 protein. The profile shows around 700,000 distinct CDR3 sequences, roughly 32% of them singletons. Sequencing input: blood. Source of these receptors: a woman in her forties with Graves' hyperthyroidism.

This clonotype appeared a few times. The J gene is TRBJ1-5, the V gene TRBV6-2 or TRBV6-3; D is undetermined. V lost 8 bases, J lost 2 bases, and 7 bases lay in between. The CDR3 has 12 amino acids. Germline lookup yields CDR1 MNHEY and CDR2 SVGEGT. This CDR3 reads CASCEGNQPQHF. DNA for the CDR3: TGTGCCAGCTGCGAAGGCAATCAGCCCCAGCATTTT.

The chain links TRBV2 to TRBJ1-2; 7 bases map to TRBD1. The V and J ends lost 6 bases and 4 bases, in that order; junction bases with no gene match: 8. Germline assignment: CDR1 SNHLY and CDR2 FYNNEI. This CDR3 region has 14 residues. The CDR3 region is CASREDRLSYGYTF. In DNA, the CDR3 is TGTGCCAGCAGGGAGGACAGGCTCTCCTATGGCTACACCTTC.

This clonotype was counted only a few times. V gene TRBV7-7 combines with J gene TRBJ1-2, with 7 bases fitting TRBD1. This CDR3 region has 13 residues. J was trimmed by 5 bases and V by 5 bases; bases with no gene match: 5. Germline CDR1 and CDR2: SSHAT and FNYEAQ (reference sequence). This CDR3 reads CASSTGQEYGYTF. CDR3 bases: TGTGCCAGCAGCACCGGACAGGAGTATGGCTACACCTTC.

This clonotype was found a few times. The rearrangement uses TRBV25-1 and TRBJ2-7; the D gene is possibly TRBD2 (6 bases). V lost 5 bases and J lost 1, with 15 bases in between. This CDR3 is built from 15 residues. Per the germline V gene, CDR1 is MGHDK and CDR2 is SYGVNS. DNA of the CDR3: TGTGCCAGCAGTACCCCCGGGACTCGTTCCTACGAGCAGTACTTC. Translating it yields CASSTPGTRSYEQYF.

As for this clonotype: A single base separates this from a much larger clone, so it may be a read error. V is TRBV2 and J is TRBJ1-3; D remains ambiguous. V gave up 8 bases and J gave up 3 bases, with 11 bases separating them. The CDR3 loop spans 13 amino acids. CDR1 is SNHLY and CDR2 is FYNNEI in the germline V gene. CDR3 sequence: CASGLDGGNTIYF. The CDR3 DNA follows: TGTGCCAGCGGATTGGACGGTGGAAACACCATATATTTT.

The sample holds one count of this clonotype. The genes are TRBV7-9 and TRBJ2-7; D is undetermined. Germline V CDR1 and CDR2: SEHNR, FQNEAQ (reference sequence). The CDR3 consists of 14 residues. V lost 5 bases to trimming and J lost 3 bases, with 14 bases between them. CDR3 coding DNA: TGTGCCAGCAGCCAAGAACCAAGTCTCTACGAGCAGTACTTC. Protein sequence: CASSQEPSLYEQYF.

This clonotype was counted between two and nine times. The V gene is TRBV28, the J gene TRBJ1-5; 9 bases agree with TRBD1. Germline loops: CDR1 MDHEN, CDR2 SYDVKM. V trimming: 3 bases; J trimming: 6 bases; junction bases outside the gene matches: 6. The CDR3 is 15 residues long. The CDR3 bases are TGTGCCAGCAGTTTGACACAGGGGGCGATTCAGCCCCAGCATTTT. As protein: CASSLTQGAIQPQHF.

The rearrangement links TRBV7-3 to TRBJ2-2; 7 nucleotides agree with TRBD2. Germline V gives CDR1 SGHTA, CDR2 FQGTGA. The ends lost 5 bases at V and 6 bases at J; junction bases unmatched: 6. The CDR3 extends over 14 amino acids. The CDR3 loop is CASSPSSGAGELFF. The CDR3 DNA is TGTGCCAGCAGCCCTTCAAGCGGGGCCGGGGAGCTGTTTTTT.

V is TRBV2 and J is TRBJ2-7, with 11 bases lining up with TRBD2. Germline-derived CDR1 and CDR2 are SNHLY and FYNNEI. V trimming: 5 bases; J trimming: 2 bases; junction bases outside the gene matches: 11. The CDR3 has 17 amino acids. The CDR3 sequence: CASSMGTSGITAYEQYF. The CDR3, as DNA: TGTGCCAGCAGTATGGGGACTAGCGGTATAACAGCCTACGAGCAGTACTTC.

The chain couples TRBV19 to TRBJ1-1; maybe TRBD1 (6 bases). The CDR3 loop spans 16 amino acids. Germline CDR1 and CDR2: LNHDA and SQIVND (reference sequence). Deletions cut 6 bases from V and 4 bases from J, with 21 bases between. For the CDR3, the DNA is TGTGCCAGTAGAGGTATCGGACAGTGGGGCATCACTGAAGCTTTCTTT. Its protein is CASRGIGQWGITEAFF.

This clonotype was counted a few times. The chain combines TRBV28 with TRBJ1-5; D is ambiguous. This CDR3 is built from 14 residues. Germline lookup yields CDR1 MDHEN and CDR2 SYDVKM. The germline V and J ends were trimmed by 4 bases and 7 bases, with 14 bases remaining between them. The CDR3 DNA reads TGTGCCAGCAGTTGGTCCCACAGCGGCCAGCCCCAGCATTTT. Translating it yields CASSWSHSGQPQHF.

The rearrangement joins TRBV4-1 to TRBJ1-1; 7 bases map to TRBD1. The CDR3 spans 16 residues. With 1 base clipped from V and 1 base from J, the junction kept 6 bases outside the gene matches. Germline-derived CDR1 and CDR2 are MGHRA and YSYEKL. Here the CDR3 DNA reads TGCGCCAGCAGCCAAGTATTGGGACAGAAGAACACTGAAGCTTTCTTT. Encoded protein: CASSQVLGQKNTEAFF.

DNA of the CDR3: TGTGCCAGCAGCTCGCCCCCGGGACTAGCGGGAAGGGAGCAGTACTTC. It encodes CASSSPPGLAGREQYF. V gene TRBV11-2 combines with J gene TRBJ2-7, with 13 bases that match TRBD2. The ends lost 4 bases at V and 7 bases at J; junction bases unmatched: 10. CDR1 and CDR2 (germline): SGHAT, FQNNGV. The CDR3 runs 16 residues.

The chain combines TRBV7-2 with TRBJ2-5; 7 bases fit TRBD1. V lost 5 bases and J lost 0; bases outside the gene matches: 3. Looked up from germline, CDR1 is SGHTA and CDR2 is FQGNSA. The CDR3 length is 14 residues. For the CDR3, the DNA is TGTGCCAGCAGCCACAGGGGAAACCAAGAGACCCAGTACTTC. Protein product: CASSHRGNQETQYF.

The chain couples TRBV11-2 to TRBJ2-7; D ambiguous. The tail of the sequence fits TRBJ2-1 better, so the J call may be wrong. CDR3 length equals 13 residues. CDR1 SGHAT and CDR2 FQNNGV come from the germline V gene. The CDR3 bases are TGTGCCAGCAGCCAGACACCATACAATGAGCAGTTCTTC. As protein: CASSQTPYNEQFF.

V usage is TRBV7-9 and J usage is TRBJ2-6, with 10 nucleotides matching TRBD1. Trimming removed 8 bases from V and 4 bases from J; junction bases left unmatched: 2. This CDR3 is 14 amino acids long. Germline-derived CDR1 and CDR2 are SEHNR and FQNEAQ (reference sequence). The CDR3 here is CASGTGAGANVLTF. CDR3 DNA sequence: TGTGCCAGCGGGACAGGGGCGGGGGCCAACGTCCTGACTTTC.

The CDR3 reads CASIVGRLDTIYF. As DNA, the CDR3 is TGTGCCAGCATTGTGGGCAGGTTGGACACCATATATTTT. The chain uses TRBV2 and TRBJ1-3; D gene uncertain. V lost 7 bases and J lost 8, with 15 bases in between. Germline V gene sequence: CDR1 SNHLY, CDR2 FYNNEI. The CDR3 runs to 13 residues.

This clonotype was seen once. The chain uses TRBV20-1 and TRBJ2-5, with TRBD2 matching over 7 bases. Germline loops: CDR1 DFQATT, CDR2 SNEGSKA (reference sequence). Germline trimming cut 5 bases from V and 3 bases from J; bases unmatched to any gene: 6. There are 13 residues in the CDR3. CDR3 nucleotides: TGCAGTGCTCATCTGGGGGGGAAAGAGACCCAGTACTTC. Its protein is CSAHLGGKETQYF.

This clonotype was counted only a few times. The chain links TRBV10-2 to TRBJ1-1; unclear D gene. The CDR3 covers 21 residues. Per germline, CDR1 WSHSY and CDR2 SAAADI. Trimming cost V 5 bases and J 2 bases, with 33 bases left between them. This CDR3 is CASSSFNIPSRVVTANTEAFF. CDR3 nucleotide sequence: TGCGCCAGCAGTTCTTTTAACATCCCATCTCGGGTCGTAACAGCAAACACTGAAGCTTTCTTT.

This clonotype was counted ten times or more. The gene calls are TRBV20-1 and TRBJ1-5; D may be TRBD1 (6 bases). Trimming cost V 4 bases and J 3 bases, with 13 bases left between them. The length of the CDR3 is 14 residues. Germline V CDR1 and CDR2: DFQATT, SNEGSKA (reference sequence). The CDR3 bases are TGCAGTGCTATGGTAGGACAGCTCAATCAGCCCCAGCATTTT. This sequence encodes CSAMVGQLNQPQHF.

This clonotype was seen just once. Written as DNA, the CDR3 is TGTGCCAGCAGCTCAGCGGTCGGTTTGGGGCAGCCCCAGCATTTT. Translated: CASSSAVGLGQPQHF. This rearrangement joins TRBV7-8 to TRBJ1-5; D ambiguous. The ends were cut back, 4 bases at V and 7 bases at J, with 17 bases in the middle. Germline V CDR1 and CDR2: SGHVS, FQNEAQ. The CDR3 sequence is 15 residues long. Full variable domain (missing parts from reference TRBV7-8 and TRBJ1-5): GAGVSQSPRYKVAKRGQDVALRCDPISGHVSLFWYQQALGQGPEFLTYFQNEAQLDKSGLPSDRFFAERPEGSVSTLKIQRTQQEDSAVYLCASSSAVGLGQPQHFGDGTRLSIL.

This clonotype was observed a few times. The V and J genes are TRBV20-1 and TRBJ1-3, with 7 bases lining up with TRBD1. The CDR3 totals 15 residues. The junction had 11 bases not matched to a gene; V was cut back by 2 bases and J by 7 bases. CDR1 and CDR2 (germline): DFQATT, SNEGSKA (reference sequence). CDR3 in amino acids: CSARNVKQGSNTIYF. The CDR3 nucleotides read TGCAGTGCTAGAAACGTTAAACAGGGGTCGAACACCATATATTTT.

With regard to this clonotype: A read error may explain this, as a much larger clone is one base away. The chain couples TRBV12-3 or TRBV12-4 to TRBJ1-1, with 7 bases that match TRBD1. The CDR3 extends over 15 amino acids. The CDR3 here is CVSSTRQGLNTEAFF. For the CDR3, the DNA is TGTGTCAGCAGTACCCGACAGGGCTTGAACACTGAAGCTTTCTTT.

This clonotype occurred a few times. The rearrangement joins TRBV4-3 to TRBJ2-6; no definite D call. Per the germline V gene, CDR1 is LGHNA and CDR2 is YSLEER. V dropped 0 bases and J dropped 0 bases, with 6 bases sitting between them. CDR3 size: 16 residues. The CDR3, as DNA: TGCGCCAGCAGCCAAGAACCAAACTCTGGGGCCAACGTCCTGACTTTC. This gives the protein CASSQEPNSGANVLTF.

A note on this clonotype: This may stem from a read error, because a much larger clone lies one nucleotide away. The CDR3 does not close with the conserved phenylalanine or tryptophan, likely indicating a read error. This chain connects TRBV7-2 to TRBJ1-5; 7 nucleotides agree with TRBD1. The CDR3 length is 15 residues. The V and J ends lost 4 bases and 6 bases, in that order; junction bases with no gene match: 9. Germline V gives CDR1 SGHTA, CDR2 FQGNSA. Written as DNA, the CDR3 is TGTGCCAGCAGCTCTCTGGGGCAGGGGGGTCAGCCCCAGCATCTT. Amino acids: CASSSLGQGGQPQHL.

The V call is TRBV4-2, the J call TRBJ1-4; D gene ambiguous. The V end was cut by 3 bases, the J end by 4 bases, with 18 bases between. The CDR3 is made up of 17 amino acids. CDR1 is LGHNA and CDR2 is YNFKEQ in the germline V gene. This CDR3 reads CASSHIGGQLDNEKLFF. In DNA, the CDR3 is TGTGCCAGCAGCCATATAGGAGGGCAGCTTGATAATGAAAAACTGTTTTTT.

The chain has TRBV12-3 or TRBV12-4 and TRBJ1-6; a possible D gene is TRBD1 (6 bases). Trimming took off 1 base at V and 12 bases at J, with 10 bases between the two ends. The CDR3 covers 13 residues. Written as DNA, the CDR3 is TGTGCCAGCAGTTTAGGTTGGGGGCTACCCCTCCACTTT. Amino acid sequence: CASSLGWGLPLHF.

There are a few counts of this clonotype. A read error may account for a junction end that differs from germline. The J gene is TRBJ2-5, the V gene TRBV24-1; the match to TRBD2 covers 7 bases. This CDR3 comprises 13 residues. Germline V gene lookup returns CDR1 KGHDR and CDR2 SFDVKD. The CDR3 coding sequence is TGTGCCAGCAGTTACGTGGGAGGGCAGACCCAGTACTTC. Residues: CASSYVGGQTQYF.

Remarks on this clonotype: Germline is not matched at one junction end, which may reflect a read error. V and J are TRBV10-2 and TRBJ1-1; D is possibly TRBD1 (6 bases). The V gene's germline CDR1 is WSHSY and CDR2 SAAADI. The CDR3 is 13 amino acids. The chain's CDR3 is CASSPVQGREAFF. The CDR3 DNA reads as TGTGCCAGCTCACCAGTACAGGGACGTGAAGCTTTCTTT.